This T cell receptor beta chain was sequenced during a study of cytomegalovirus exposure and HLA in healthy donors. Study-wide context: Unique TCRs numbering some 93 million, obtained from HLA-typed donors, made up an early data release.

CDR1 is LNHDA, CDR2 SQIVND, per germline (reference sequence). The CDR3 runs 13 residues. The germline V and J ends were trimmed by 3 bases and 5 bases, with 10 bases remaining between them. Primers for the PCR totalled 60 Vbeta and 13 Jbeta. Some clones are missing from TCRdb's copy, which holds only in-frame ones; the method was immunoSEQ multiplex PCR. Among 160,000 or so clones, approximately 78% were seen once, and the ten largest hold 1.4%. The sequence was obtained from a male donor in good health and CMV-seronegative. Sequenced sample: PBMCs. The V and J genes are TRBV19 and TRBJ1-1; maybe TRBD1 (6 bases). CDR3 sequence (DNA): TGTGCCAGTAGTATGCTAACAGGGACTGAAGCTTTCTTT. Translating gives CASSMLTGTEAFF.